The rows below give T cell receptor beta chains drawn from one sample of a study of blood T cell repertoires in COVID-19. The data were produced by immunoSEQ multiplex PCR, yet TCRdb's version contains in-frame clones alone and is incomplete. Seen here are over 200,000 clones, approximately 87% observed once, and the top ten hold approximately 2.6%. Sequencing input: peripheral blood. Receptors originate from a woman aged 65 to 85 with active or convalescent COVID-19. Each CDR3 is given with its conserved first and last residue. A D gene is named only where the DNA matches it firmly. Some rows mark clone size as missing; the rest say once, few, many or name a class of expanded clone.

j_gene: TRBJ1-2
abundance: NA
len: 13
d_gene: NA
v_gene: TRBV28
CDR3nt: TGTGCCAGCAGTATCGGGGATAACTATGGCTACACCTTC
CDR3aa: CASSIGDNYGYTF

j_gene: TRBJ2-1
abundance: NA
len: 15
d_gene: TRBD2
v_gene: TRBV6-6
CDR3nt: TGTGCCAGCAGCCGCCGACTAGCGGTCCACAATGAGCAGTTCTTC
CDR3aa: CASSRRLAVHNEQFF

j_gene: TRBJ2-5
abundance: NA
len: 15
d_gene: TRBD1
v_gene: TRBV7-2
CDR3nt: TGTGCCAGCAGCGCACAGGGGGCCCTCCAAGAGACCCAGTACTTC
CDR3aa: CASSAQGALQETQYF

j_gene: TRBJ1-5
abundance: NA
len: 13
d_gene: NA
v_gene: TRBV6-6
CDR3nt: TGTGCCACGGAGGGAGGTAGGAATCAGCCCCAGCATTTT
CDR3aa: CATEGGRNQPQHF

j_gene: TRBJ2-7
abundance: NA
len: 17
d_gene: TRBD2
v_gene: TRBV25-1
CDR3nt: TGTGCCAGCAGTGAAGGGACTAGCGGGCCGACGCGATACGAGCAGTACTTC
CDR3aa: CASSEGTSGPTRYEQYF

j_gene: TRBJ2-5
abundance: NA
len: 13
d_gene: NA
v_gene: TRBV5-4
CDR3nt: TGTGCCAGCAGCCCCGAAAATCGGGAGACCCAGTACTTC
CDR3aa: CASSPENRETQYF

j_gene: TRBJ1-1
abundance: NA
len: 14
d_gene: TRBD1
v_gene: TRBV7-9
CDR3nt: TGTGCCAGCAGCCTGGGACAGATTCACACTGAAGCTTTCTTT
CDR3aa: CASSLGQIHTEAFF

j_gene: TRBJ1-1
abundance: few
len: 15
d_gene: NA
v_gene: TRBV6-5
CDR3nt: TGTGCCAGCAGTTATGGGGGGGGGATGAACACTGAAGCTTTCTTT
CDR3aa: CASSYGGGMNTEAFF

j_gene: TRBJ2-1
abundance: NA
len: 16
d_gene: TRBD2
v_gene: TRBV11-2
CDR3nt: TGTGCCAGCAGCCTTCGAGGGAGGGCCGAGTACGATGAGCAGTTCTTC
CDR3aa: CASSLRGRAEYDEQFF

j_gene: TRBJ2-3
abundance: once
len: 14
d_gene: NA
v_gene: TRBV4-1
CDR3nt: TGCGCCAGCAGCCAAGATCATAGCACAGATACGCAGTATTTT
CDR3aa: CASSQDHSTDTQYF

j_gene: TRBJ2-1
abundance: NA
len: 14
d_gene: TRBD2
v_gene: TRBV5-1
CDR3nt: TGCGCCAGCAGCTTTCGGGAGGGAGGCAATGAGCAGTTCTTC
CDR3aa: CASSFREGGNEQFF

j_gene: TRBJ1-5
abundance: NA
len: 15
d_gene: TRBD1
v_gene: TRBV27
CDR3nt: TGTGCCAGCAGTTTCGGACAGGGGGCAAGTCAGCCCCAGCATTTT
CDR3aa: CASSFGQGASQPQHF

j_gene: TRBJ1-6
abundance: NA
len: 14
d_gene: TRBD1
v_gene: TRBV7-2
CDR3nt: TGTGCCAGCAGCCCCCGACAGGGGCATTCACCCCTCCACTTT
CDR3aa: CASSPRQGHSPLHF

j_gene: TRBJ2-7
abundance: NA
len: 17
d_gene: NA
v_gene: TRBV23-1
CDR3nt: TGCGCCAGCAGTCAAGACTCTTACGTTGTTTATACCTACGAGCAGTACTTC
CDR3aa: CASSQDSYVVYTYEQYF

j_gene: TRBJ2-5
abundance: few
len: 15
d_gene: TRBD2
v_gene: TRBV7-2
CDR3nt: TGTGCCAGCAGTATATCGGGTCTAGCGGGGGCCACCCAGTACTTC
CDR3aa: CASSISGLAGATQYF

j_gene: TRBJ2-7
abundance: NA
len: 14
d_gene: TRBD1
v_gene: TRBV5-1
CDR3nt: TGCGCCAGCAGGACAGGGGTTAGTTCCTACGAGCAGTACTTC
CDR3aa: CASRTGVSSYEQYF

j_gene: TRBJ2-5
abundance: once
len: 13
d_gene: TRBD2
v_gene: TRBV7-3
CDR3nt: TGTGCCAGCAGCGAAACTAGCGGGGGGACCCAGTACTTC
CDR3aa: CASSETSGGTQYF

j_gene: TRBJ1-4
abundance: NA
len: 13
d_gene: NA
v_gene: TRBV6-5
CDR3nt: TGTGCCAGCAGGAGACAGCTCAATGAAAAACTGTTTTTT
CDR3aa: CASRRQLNEKLFF

j_gene: TRBJ2-3
abundance: NA
len: 15
d_gene: NA
v_gene: TRBV21-1
CDR3nt: TGTGCCAGCAGCTCGCAGCGGGAGGGGAAAGATACGCAGTATTTT
CDR3aa: CASSSQREGKDTQYF

j_gene: TRBJ2-7
abundance: NA
len: 15
d_gene: TRBD1
v_gene: TRBV7-6
CDR3nt: TGTGCCAGCAGCTTAGGCCAGGGGGTCGCCTACGAGCAGTACTTC
CDR3aa: CASSLGQGVAYEQYF

j_gene: TRBJ2-7
abundance: once
len: 12
d_gene: TRBD1
v_gene: TRBV2
CDR3nt: TGTGCCACCGGACAGGACTCCTACGAGCAGTACTTC
CDR3aa: CATGQDSYEQYF

j_gene: TRBJ2-1
abundance: NA
len: 14
d_gene: TRBD2
v_gene: TRBV6-2/TRBV6-3
CDR3nt: TGTGCCAGCAGTTCTAGCGGGGGCACAAATGAGCAGTTCTTC
CDR3aa: CASSSSGGTNEQFF

j_gene: TRBJ2-5
abundance: once
len: 16
d_gene: TRBD2
v_gene: TRBV7-9
CDR3nt: TGTGCCAGCAGCTTTGCTAGCGGGGGGGTCCAAGAGACCCAGTACTTC
CDR3aa: CASSFASGGVQETQYF

j_gene: TRBJ1-2
abundance: NA
len: 17
d_gene: NA
v_gene: TRBV4-1
CDR3nt: TGCGCCAGTCGCCGAACTCTTCAGGGAATATCTAACTATGGCTACACCTTC
CDR3aa: CASRRTLQGISNYGYTF

j_gene: TRBJ2-1
abundance: NA
len: 16
d_gene: NA
v_gene: TRBV10-3
CDR3nt: TGTGCCAGTACGAAGACCTGGGACAACTCCTACAATGAGCAGTTCTTC
CDR3aa: CASTKTWDNSYNEQFF

j_gene: TRBJ1-2
abundance: NA
len: 14
d_gene: NA
v_gene: TRBV14
CDR3nt: TGTGCCAGCAGCCAAGATTCGGCAGGGAATGGCTACACCTTC
CDR3aa: CASSQDSAGNGYTF

j_gene: TRBJ1-1
abundance: NA
len: 18
d_gene: NA
v_gene: TRBV18
CDR3nt: TGTGCCAGCTCACCCTTTACTTCGGTCCGTCCAGGGAACACTGAAGCTTTCTTT
CDR3aa: CASSPFTSVRPGNTEAFF

j_gene: TRBJ2-7
abundance: NA
len: 13
d_gene: TRBD1
v_gene: TRBV19
CDR3nt: TGTGCCAGTAGTCGGACAGGGCAGTACGAGCAGTACTTC
CDR3aa: CASSRTGQYEQYF

j_gene: TRBJ2-5
abundance: NA
len: 15
d_gene: NA
v_gene: TRBV10-3
CDR3nt: TGTGCCATCAGTGAGTCGAGGCGGCCCCAAGAGACCCAGTACTTC
CDR3aa: CAISESRRPQETQYF

j_gene: TRBJ2-7
abundance: NA
len: 14
d_gene: TRBD1
v_gene: TRBV14
CDR3nt: TGTGCCAGCAGCCGAGGACAGGGGGCCTACGAGCAGTACTTC
CDR3aa: CASSRGQGAYEQYF

j_gene: TRBJ1-6
abundance: NA
len: 14
d_gene: NA
v_gene: TRBV3-1/TRBV3-2
CDR3nt: TGTGCCAGCAGCCAAGGGGAGTTTAATTCACCCCTCCACTTT
CDR3aa: CASSQGEFNSPLHF

j_gene: TRBJ2-2
abundance: once
len: 16
d_gene: NA
v_gene: TRBV18
CDR3nt: TGTGCCAGCTCACCGGGGGCGGCCCCGGGGTCCGGGGAGCTGTTTTTT
CDR3aa: CASSPGAAPGSGELFF

j_gene: TRBJ2-5
abundance: few
len: 13
d_gene: TRBD1
v_gene: TRBV5-5
CDR3nt: TGTGCCAGCAGCTATCGGGACAGAGAGACCCAGTACTTC
CDR3aa: CASSYRDRETQYF

j_gene: TRBJ2-3
abundance: NA
len: 20
d_gene: TRBD2
v_gene: TRBV7-2
CDR3nt: TGTGCCAGCAGCTTAGCCGGGACTAGCGGGGGACCCGCCGGGACAGATACGCAGTATTTT
CDR3aa: CASSLAGTSGGPAGTDTQYF

j_gene: TRBJ1-5
abundance: NA
len: 16
d_gene: NA
v_gene: TRBV28
CDR3nt: TGTGCCAGCAGTCCCACACCGGGACTTAGCAATCAGCCCCAGCATTTT
CDR3aa: CASSPTPGLSNQPQHF

j_gene: TRBJ1-1
abundance: once
len: 14
d_gene: NA
v_gene: TRBV5-5
CDR3nt: TGTGCCAGCAGCTTATCAGTTCCGAACACTGAAGCTTTCTTT
CDR3aa: CASSLSVPNTEAFF

j_gene: TRBJ2-7
abundance: few
len: 17
d_gene: TRBD2
v_gene: TRBV15
CDR3nt: TGTGCCACCAGCAGAGGCCCGAGACTAGCGGGGGCCTACGAGCAGTACTTC
CDR3aa: CATSRGPRLAGAYEQYF

j_gene: TRBJ2-1
abundance: NA
len: 15
d_gene: TRBD2
v_gene: TRBV9
CDR3nt: TGTGCCAGCAGCGTAGTTGGCGGGAGAGGCAATGAGCAGTTCTTC
CDR3aa: CASSVVGGRGNEQFF

j_gene: TRBJ1-6
abundance: NA
len: 14
d_gene: NA
v_gene: TRBV5-1
CDR3nt: TGCGCCAGCAGCTTGGGGGTCGAGGGTTCACCCCTCCACTTT
CDR3aa: CASSLGVEGSPLHF

j_gene: TRBJ1-6
abundance: NA
len: 16
d_gene: NA
v_gene: TRBV6-5
CDR3nt: TGTGCCAGCAGTTACAGCCAGGGAACCAATAATTCACCCCTCCACTTT
CDR3aa: CASSYSQGTNNSPLHF

j_gene: TRBJ1-1
abundance: few
len: 14
d_gene: NA
v_gene: TRBV5-1
CDR3nt: TGCGCCAGCAGCTTTCGATGGCAGAACACTGAAGCTTTCTTT
CDR3aa: CASSFRWQNTEAFF

j_gene: TRBJ1-4
abundance: many
len: 13
d_gene: NA
v_gene: TRBV5-1
CDR3nt: TGCGCCAGCAGCGACAGGAGTAATGAAAAACTGTTTTTT
CDR3aa: CASSDRSNEKLFF

j_gene: TRBJ1-1
abundance: NA
len: 14
d_gene: TRBD1
v_gene: TRBV7-2
CDR3nt: TGTGCCAGCAGCTTACAACAGGGGAGCACTGAAGCTTTCTTT
CDR3aa: CASSLQQGSTEAFF

j_gene: TRBJ1-1
abundance: NA
len: 15
d_gene: NA
v_gene: TRBV11-3
CDR3nt: TGTGCCAGCAGCCCCAACCCGACAGGGAACACTGAAGCTTTCTTT
CDR3aa: CASSPNPTGNTEAFF

j_gene: TRBJ2-3
abundance: NA
len: 15
d_gene: NA
v_gene: TRBV5-1
CDR3nt: TGCGCCAGCAGCTTGGCAGGGGAAGCCACAGATACGCAGTATTTT
CDR3aa: CASSLAGEATDTQYF

j_gene: TRBJ2-2
abundance: many
len: 16
d_gene: NA
v_gene: TRBV5-6
CDR3nt: TGTGCCAGCAGCACATGGACTAGGGGGTACACCGGGGAGCTGTTTTTT
CDR3aa: CASSTWTRGYTGELFF

j_gene: TRBJ2-7
abundance: NA
len: 19
d_gene: NA
v_gene: TRBV21-1
CDR3nt: TGTGCCAGCAGCAAAGTAACCGGGTTAGCATTGCGGGAGGGCTACGAGCAGTACTTC
CDR3aa: CASSKVTGLALREGYEQYF

j_gene: TRBJ2-3
abundance: once
len: 15
d_gene: NA
v_gene: TRBV6-1
CDR3nt: TGTGCCAGCAGTGAAGGACCCTGGAGCGCAGATACGCAGTATTTT
CDR3aa: CASSEGPWSADTQYF

j_gene: TRBJ1-5
abundance: NA
len: 15
d_gene: NA
v_gene: TRBV7-2
CDR3nt: TGTGCCAGCAGCTTGTCCTTCGGGGGCAATCAGCCCCAGCATTTT
CDR3aa: CASSLSFGGNQPQHF

j_gene: TRBJ2-3
abundance: NA
len: 16
d_gene: TRBD2
v_gene: TRBV5-1
CDR3nt: TGCGCCAGCAGCCTACGAGCGGGGGGAAGCACAGATACGCAGTATTTT
CDR3aa: CASSLRAGGSTDTQYF

j_gene: TRBJ2-2
abundance: NA
len: 15
d_gene: TRBD1
v_gene: TRBV6-5
CDR3nt: TGTGCCAGCAGCGGGACAGGGGCTAACACCGGGGAGCTGTTTTTT
CDR3aa: CASSGTGANTGELFF

j_gene: TRBJ1-3
abundance: NA
len: 12
d_gene: NA
v_gene: TRBV30
CDR3nt: TGTGCCTGGAAAGGGGTCGGAAACACCATATATTTT
CDR3aa: CAWKGVGNTIYF

j_gene: TRBJ1-3
abundance: few
len: 15
d_gene: TRBD1
v_gene: TRBV5-1
CDR3nt: TGCGCCAGCAGCCCTGGGACAGGGACTGGAAACACCATATATTTT
CDR3aa: CASSPGTGTGNTIYF